These 11 T cell receptor beta chains originate from one sample sequenced in a study of brain T cells in children with intractable seizures. Time point here: blood from clinic visit 5 months post-surgery; TSC patient then seizure free. Profiling relied on immunoSEQ multiplex PCR, and the TCRdb table lists in-frame clones only, not all of them. The sample contains about 320,000 clones, about 93% of which appear only once. The material was peripheral blood, obtained more than 4 months after surgery. The receptors originated from a boy under three years old with tuberous sclerosis and intractable seizures.

The genes are TRBV7-2 and TRBJ1-2; D unclear. Trimming cost V 1 base and J 0 bases, with 9 bases left between them. The CDR3 totals 15 residues. Germline CDR1 and CDR2: SGHTA and FQGNSA. The CDR3 sequence is CASSLGGTANYGYTF. The DNA for the CDR3 is TGTGCCAGCAGCTTAGGGGGAACAGCTAACTATGGCTACACCTTC.

The chain recombines TRBV15 with TRBJ2-7; tentatively, D is TRBD1 or TRBD2 (5 bases each). Trimming stripped 3 bases from V and 1 base from J, with 13 bases between. The CDR3 has 15 amino acids. The germline V gene has CDR1 LNHNV and CDR2 YYDKDF (reference sequence). CDR3 protein: CATSRAIGGSYEQYF. DNA for the CDR3: TGTGCCACCAGCAGGGCAATTGGGGGTTCCTACGAGCAGTACTTC.

This clone was seen a single time. This chain joins TRBV4-1 and TRBJ2-5, with 8 nucleotides matching TRBD2. Losses at the gene ends were 4 bases for V and 4 bases for J; bases not matched to a gene: 11. CDR3 length equals 16 residues. From germline, CDR1 is MGHRA and CDR2 YSYEKL. The CDR3 bases are TGCGCCAGCAGCCTAACGGGGGGGCCGGATCGAGAGACCCAGTACTTC. Residues: CASSLTGGPDRETQYF.

The chain has TRBV4-2 and TRBJ2-3, with 13 bases identical to TRBD2. Germline CDR1 LGHNA, CDR2 YNFKEQ. Trimming at V came to 0 bases and at J to 0 bases, leaving 6 bases not matched to a gene. The CDR3 runs to 19 residues. CDR3 residues: CASSQEIGTSGTSTDTQYF. The CDR3 bases are TGTGCCAGCAGCCAAGAGATCGGGACTAGCGGGACTAGCACAGATACGCAGTATTTT.

V usage is TRBV24-1 and J usage is TRBJ1-2, with TRBD1 as a possible D gene (6 bases). With 5 bases removed from V and 8 bases from J, the gap between germline ends came to 29 bases. The germline CDR1 and CDR2 sequences are KGHDR and SFDVKD. The CDR3 sequence is 18 residues long. Here the CDR3 DNA reads TGTGCCACCAGTGGCCCCCTGTCCAGGGGATCGTTGGTCCAGGGCTACACCTTC. Amino acid sequence: CATSGPLSRGSLVQGYTF.

The chain is built from TRBV5-6 and TRBJ1-1, with D hard to call. The V end lost 3 bases, the J end lost 2 bases, and 5 bases lay between the germline ends. CDR1 and CDR2 from the germline V gene are SGHDT and YYEEEE. The CDR3 length is 12 residues. CDR3 amino acids: CASSSDNTEAFF. The CDR3 bases are TGTGCCAGCAGCTCTGATAACACTGAAGCTTTCTTT.

In this sample, this clone turned up once. This chain uses TRBV20-1 with TRBJ2-7; D might be TRBD1 (5 bases). This CDR3 has 14 amino acids. The germline V and J ends were trimmed by 3 bases and 1 base, with 13 bases remaining between them. Germline CDR1 and CDR2: DFQATT and SNEGSKA (reference sequence). CDR3 residues: CSASGAVGSYEQYF. The CDR3 DNA is TGCAGTGCTAGTGGGGCAGTAGGTTCCTACGAGCAGTACTTC.

The CDR3 region has the DNA TGTGCCTCGCGGGCGCCGGGAGGCAATCAGCCCCAGCATTTT. Translation: CASRAPGGNQPQHF. J is TRBJ1-5 and V is TRBV6-5; unclear D gene. Germline V gene data show CDR1 as MNHEY and CDR2 as SVGAGI. V shed 11 bases and J shed 2 bases, with 16 bases lying between them. CDR3 length: 14 amino acids.

The CDR3 nucleotides read TGCGCCAGCAGCTTTGGTAGTCCAGCCGGGGCCTACGAGCAGTACTTC. Its translation is CASSFGSPAGAYEQYF. This chain uses TRBV5-1 with TRBJ2-7; the D gene is possibly TRBD2 (5 bases). V gave up 2 bases and J gave up 2 bases, with 17 bases separating them. Germline V gives CDR1 SGHRS, CDR2 YFSETQ. The CDR3 runs 16 residues.

This clone appeared once. V and J are TRBV7-9 and TRBJ2-3; 13 positions match TRBD2. Trimming cost V 4 bases and J 2 bases; bases outside gene matches: 9. The CDR3 covers 18 residues. Germline V gene sequence: CDR1 SEHNR, CDR2 FQNEAQ (reference sequence). The CDR3 reads CASSSWGTSGTYTDTQYF. The CDR3 DNA reads as TGTGCCAGCAGCTCCTGGGGGACTAGCGGGACTTACACAGATACGCAGTATTTT.

CDR3 bases: TGTGCCAGCAGGTACCGGGACAGGGGGACAAACACTGAAGCTTTCTTT. It encodes CASRYRDRGTNTEAFF. The rearrangement links TRBV6-5 to TRBJ1-1; TRBD1 aligns across 11 bases. Germline V gene lookup returns CDR1 MNHEY and CDR2 SVGAGI. Trimming cost V 6 bases and J 2 bases; bases outside gene matches: 8. The CDR3 consists of 16 residues.